A single sample is the source of the 8 T cell receptor beta chains below, sequenced in a study of memory CD4+ T cells and cytomegalovirus serostatus. TCRdb keeps only in-frame clones here, not all; method: immunoSEQ multiplex PCR. The sample has 84,000 or so clones, around 80% seen once. The sort gate was single viable CD3+CD4+CD8-CD45RO+ cells for memory CD4+ T cells. Sequences were obtained from memory CD4+ T cells from blood. These receptors were collected from an adult in good health and CMV-seronegative.

This chain joins TRBV19 and TRBJ2-2; TRBD1 or TRBD2 may be the D gene (5 bases each). V was clipped by 6 bases and J by 2 bases, with 19 bases between them. Germline CDR1 LNHDA, CDR2 SQIVND (reference sequence). CDR3 length: 17 amino acids. CDR3 loop: CASRQRIGTANTGELFF. CDR3 bases: TGTGCCAGTAGACAACGGATCGGGACGGCTAACACCGGGGAGCTGTTTTTT.

The V and J genes are TRBV19 and TRBJ1-2; D perhaps matches TRBD1 (6 bases). This CDR3 is 12 amino acids long. The V gene lost 7 bases and the J gene lost 8 bases, with 14 bases spanning the gap. Germline CDR1 reads LNHDA; CDR2 reads SQIVND (reference sequence). The CDR3 DNA is TGTGCCAGTACCACAGGGATCCGGGGCTACACCTTC. Its protein is CASTTGIRGYTF.

DNA for the CDR3: TGTGCCAGCAGCTTCCGGGGCAGGGAGGGGGTGGACACTGAAGCTTTCTTT. It codes for CASSFRGREGVDTEAFF. The chain has TRBV9 and TRBJ1-1; a possible D gene is TRBD1 (6 bases). There are 17 residues in the CDR3. V gave up 4 bases and J gave up 3 bases, with 22 bases separating them. Looked up from germline, CDR1 is SGDLS and CDR2 is YYNGEE.

This chain joins TRBV2 and TRBJ1-2; D remains unclear. CDR1 is SNHLY, CDR2 FYNNEI, per germline. The V end was cut by 6 bases, the J end by 8 bases, with 22 bases between. CDR3 length: 15 amino acids. The CDR3 nucleotides read TGTGCCAGCAGCTCGGTCGGGTTGGAGACCTCGGGCTACACCTTC. It translates to CASSSVGLETSGYTF.

In its sample, this clone was seen a few times. The V gene is TRBV11-1, the J gene TRBJ2-7, with D hard to call. Trimming cost V 5 bases and J 0 bases, with 5 bases left between them. This CDR3 has 12 residues. CDR1 and CDR2 from the germline V gene are SGHAT and FQDESV (reference sequence). CDR3: CASSELSYEQYF. CDR3 in DNA: TGTGCCAGCAGCGAGCTCTCCTACGAGCAGTACTTC.

The chain carries TRBV5-1 and TRBJ1-1; possible D gene TRBD1, 5 bases. Per the germline V gene, CDR1 is SGHRS and CDR2 is YFSETQ. Trimming stripped 7 bases from V and 0 bases from J, with 10 bases between. This CDR3 is built from 13 residues. CDR3 amino acids: CASGTDMNTEAFF. The CDR3 coding sequence is TGCGCCAGCGGGACCGACATGAACACTGAAGCTTTCTTT. The whole variable domain, remainder taken from reference TRBV5-1 and TRBJ1-1, is KAGVTQTPRYLIKTRGQQVTLSCSPISGHRSVSWYQQTPGQGLQFLFEYFSETQRNKGNFPGRFSGRQFSNSRSEMNVSTLELGDSALYLCASGTDMNTEAFFGQGTRLTVV.

This clone was recorded only once. The chain links TRBV27 to TRBJ1-5, with 9 bases fitting TRBD1. V gave up 4 bases and J gave up 7 bases; unmatched junction bases: 5. The CDR3 length is 14 residues. Germline V lookup: CDR1 MNHEY, CDR2 SMNVEV (reference sequence). The DNA of the CDR3 is TGTGCCAGCAGTTGGGGACAGGGTGGCCAGCCCCAGCATTTT. Encoded protein: CASSWGQGGQPQHF.

V usage is TRBV5-4 and J usage is TRBJ2-5; unclear D gene. Germline V gives CDR1 SGHNT, CDR2 YYREEE (reference sequence). The germline V and J ends were trimmed by 0 bases and 2 bases, with 8 bases remaining between them. CDR3 length: 14 residues. The CDR3 spells CASSLVLRQETQYF. The CDR3 DNA reads as TGTGCCAGCAGCTTGGTTCTCAGACAAGAGACCCAGTACTTC. The full variable domain, its missing parts supplied by reference TRBV5-4 and TRBJ2-5, is ETGVTQSPTHLIKTRGQQVTLRCSSQSGHNTVSWYQQALGQGPQFIFQYYREEENGRGNFPPRFSGLQFPNYSSELNVNALELDDSALYLCASSLVLRQETQYFGPGTRLLVL.